This TCR beta chain stems from a study of blood T cell dynamics during melanoma immunotherapy. Study-wide background: Standard first-line treatment here was pembrolizumab or nivolumab plus ipilimumab in metastatic melanoma.

Broader study findings: Whether repertoire-driving clones were melanoma-specific could not be determined.

Time point of the sample: week 3, after first cycle of checkpoint inhibitor. This clone was seen only a few times. Its antigen is unknown. V was pared by 6 bases and J by 6 bases, with 9 bases between. CDR1 is MDHEN and CDR2 is SYDVKM in the germline V gene. CDR3 length: 11 residues. DNA loading was fixed at roughly 360 ng for all bulk PBMC samples. Produced via immunoSEQ multiplex PCR; TCRdb's table is partial and in-frame only. The sample lists 9,000 to 13,000 clones, about four fifths occurring once. The clonotype was recovered from a human donor with melanoma. The sample here was blood, taken from a patient treated with checkpoint blockade. The gene calls are TRBV28 and TRBJ2-7; weak D call: TRBD2 (6 bases). CDR3 nucleotides: TGTGCCAGCAGCGGGGGACTCGAGCAGTACTTC. As protein: CASSGGLEQYF.